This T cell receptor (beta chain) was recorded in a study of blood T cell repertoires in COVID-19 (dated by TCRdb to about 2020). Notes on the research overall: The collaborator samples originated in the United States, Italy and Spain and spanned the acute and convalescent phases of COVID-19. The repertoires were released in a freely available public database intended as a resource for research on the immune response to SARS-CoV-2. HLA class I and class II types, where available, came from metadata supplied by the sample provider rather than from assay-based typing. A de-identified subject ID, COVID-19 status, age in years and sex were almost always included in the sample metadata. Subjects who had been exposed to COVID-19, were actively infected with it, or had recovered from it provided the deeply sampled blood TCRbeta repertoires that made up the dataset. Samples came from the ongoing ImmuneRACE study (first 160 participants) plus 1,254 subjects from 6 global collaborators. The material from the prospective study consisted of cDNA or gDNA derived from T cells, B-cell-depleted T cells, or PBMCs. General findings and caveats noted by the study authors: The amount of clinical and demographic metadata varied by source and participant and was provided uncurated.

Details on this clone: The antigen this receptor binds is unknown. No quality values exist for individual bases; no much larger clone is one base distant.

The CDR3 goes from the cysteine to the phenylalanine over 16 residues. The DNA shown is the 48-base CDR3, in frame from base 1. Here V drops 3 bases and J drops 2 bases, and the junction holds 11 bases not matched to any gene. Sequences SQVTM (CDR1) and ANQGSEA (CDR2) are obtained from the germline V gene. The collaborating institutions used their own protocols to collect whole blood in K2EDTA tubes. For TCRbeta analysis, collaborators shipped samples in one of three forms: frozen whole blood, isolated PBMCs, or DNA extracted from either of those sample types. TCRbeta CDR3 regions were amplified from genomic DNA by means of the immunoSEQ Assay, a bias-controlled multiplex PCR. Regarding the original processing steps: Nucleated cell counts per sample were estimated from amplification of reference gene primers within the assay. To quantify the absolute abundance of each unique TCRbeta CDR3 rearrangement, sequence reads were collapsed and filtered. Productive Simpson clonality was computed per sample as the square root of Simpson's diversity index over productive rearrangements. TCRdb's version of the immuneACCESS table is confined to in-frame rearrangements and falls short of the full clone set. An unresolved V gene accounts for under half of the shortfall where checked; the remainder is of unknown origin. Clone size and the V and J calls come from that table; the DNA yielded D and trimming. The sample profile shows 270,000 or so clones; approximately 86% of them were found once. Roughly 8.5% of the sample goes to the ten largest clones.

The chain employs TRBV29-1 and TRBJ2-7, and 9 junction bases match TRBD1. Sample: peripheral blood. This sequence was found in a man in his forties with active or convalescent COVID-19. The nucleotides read TGCAGCGTTGATTTGGGACAGGGAGGTGGGGCCTACGAGCAGTACTTC. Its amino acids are CSVDLGQGGGAYEQYF.